This T cell receptor beta chain was documented in a study of OX40 agonist ivuxolimab in advanced cancers. Study in general: All patients had ivuxolimab intravenously every 2 weeks at 0.01 to 10 mg/kg.

Germline V CDR1 and CDR2: MNHEY, SVGAGI. The CDR3 has 14 residues. V shed 5 bases and J 10 bases; nucleotides not matched to a gene: 7. The data were produced by immunoSEQ multiplex PCR, yet TCRdb's version contains in-frame clones alone and is incomplete. Of approximately 64,000 clones listed, around four fifths are singletons. The sequence was obtained from an adult with an advanced solid tumor such as melanoma, head and neck, liver or kidney cancer. The rearrangement uses TRBV6-5 and TRBJ1-6, with 8 nucleotides matching TRBD1. The sample in question was CD4+ or CD8+ T cells sorted from blood, obtained in a trial of the OX40 agonist ivuxolimab. CDR3 sequence reads: CASSRTGIESPLHF. In DNA, the CDR3 is TGTGCCAGCAGTCGGACAGGGATTGAATCACCCCTCCACTTT.